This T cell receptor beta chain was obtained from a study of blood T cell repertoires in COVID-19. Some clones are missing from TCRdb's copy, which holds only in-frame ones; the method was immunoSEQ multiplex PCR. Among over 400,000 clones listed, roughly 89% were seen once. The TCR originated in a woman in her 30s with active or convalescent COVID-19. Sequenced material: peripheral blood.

The CDR3 is CASSKVVHPGQGSGNTIYF. CDR3 DNA sequence: TGTGCCAGCAGCAAAGTAGTCCATCCGGGACAGGGATCTGGAAACACCATATATTTT. The chain couples TRBV21-1 to TRBJ1-3; whether TRBD1, the table's D call, matches the DNA was not checked. TRBV21-1 is deemed a pseudogene. The CDR3 runs 19 residues.